One sample yielded the 23 T cell receptor beta chains listed below, sequenced in a study of graft-versus-host responses after intestinal transplantation. Using immunoSEQ multiplex PCR, the repertoire was profiled, and TCRdb retains in-frame clones only, with some absent. Found here are more than 65,000 clones, just under 95% of them singletons; the top ten hold roughly 0.39%. No antigens are known for them. The sample here was unstimulated CD8+ T cells sorted from spleen or lymph node cells, taken before transplant. Source of these receptors: a human donor who was the organ donor for an intestinal transplant.

The rearrangement uses TRBV4-1 and TRBJ2-3; possibly TRBD1 for D (6 bases). Germline V gene sequence: CDR1 MGHRA, CDR2 YSYEKL. With 3 bases removed from V and 2 bases from J, the gap between germline ends came to 12 bases. The CDR3 runs to 15 residues. In DNA form, the CDR3 reads TGCGCCAGCAGCCAGAAACAGGGTTCCACAGATACGCAGTATTTT. This gives the protein CASSQKQGSTDTQYF.

The chain couples TRBV7-3 to TRBJ2-3; 12 bases are shared with TRBD1. The CDR3 has 16 residues. V shed 5 bases and J 2 bases; nucleotides not matched to a gene: 5. Germline assignment: CDR1 SGHTA and CDR2 FQGTGA. The CDR3 nucleotides read TGTGCCAGCAGCCCGGGGACAGGGGGCTCCACAGATACGCAGTATTTT. Translating it yields CASSPGTGGSTDTQYF.

V usage is TRBV19 and J usage is TRBJ2-1, with TRBD1 as a possible D gene (5 bases). V lost 3 bases and J lost 5, with 14 bases in between. In germline, CDR1 is LNHDA, CDR2 SQIVND (reference sequence). This CDR3 is 15 amino acids long. CDR3 in amino acids: CASSIQQGWDNEQFF. CDR3 nucleotide sequence: TGTGCCAGTAGTATTCAGCAGGGATGGGACAATGAGCAGTTCTTC.

V gene TRBV5-8 combines with J gene TRBJ2-3; 13 bases map to TRBD2. The CDR3 sequence is 18 residues long. The ends lost 2 bases at V and 0 bases at J; junction bases unmatched: 6. Germline CDR1 and CDR2: SGHTS and YDEGEE. The CDR3 nucleotides read TGTGCCAGCAGCTTCCGGACTAGCGGGGGAACTAGCACAGATACGCAGTATTTT. Translating it yields CASSFRTSGGTSTDTQYF.

V usage is TRBV4-1 and J usage is TRBJ2-2; perhaps TRBD2 as D (6 bases). The CDR3 spans 17 residues. V lost 2 bases to trimming and J lost 6 bases, with 19 bases between them. Germline CDR1 reads MGHRA; CDR2 reads YSYEKL. The CDR3 DNA follows: TGCGCCAGCAGCCAACCATGGGCTAGCGTGATCGCCGGGGAGCTGTTTTTT. Its translation: CASSQPWASVIAGELFF.

V and J are TRBV14 and TRBJ1-2; D ambiguous. The CDR3 is 13 residues long. V dropped 0 bases and J dropped 0 bases, with 2 bases sitting between them. CDR1 and CDR2 from the germline V gene are SGHDN and FVKESK. CDR3 bases: TGTGCCAGCAGCCAAGATACTAACTATGGCTACACCTTC. It translates to CASSQDTNYGYTF. Variable domain in full (rest from reference TRBV14 and TRBJ1-2): EAGVTQFPSHSVIEKGQTVTLRCDPISGHDNLYWYRRVMGKEIKFLLHFVKESKQDESGMPNNRFLAERTGGTYSTLKVQPAELEDSGVYFCASSQDTNYGYTFGSGTRLTVV.

V usage is TRBV4-3 and J usage is TRBJ2-1; 8 positions agree with TRBD2. The germline V gene encodes CDR1 LGHNA and CDR2 YSLEER. V shed 3 bases, J shed 3 bases, and the junction held 4 bases outside the gene matches. The CDR3 runs to 15 residues. CDR3 nucleotides: TGCGCCAGCAGCCAGACTAGCGCCGTCTACAATGAGCAGTTCTTC. This encodes CASSQTSAVYNEQFF.

The chain has TRBV7-2 and TRBJ2-3; TRBD2 agrees at 10 bases. The germline V gene has CDR1 SGHTA and CDR2 FQGNSA. This CDR3 has 17 amino acids. V gave up 3 bases and J gave up 2 bases; unmatched junction bases: 8. DNA of the CDR3: TGTGCCAGCAGCTTCACTCGGACTAGCGGCGACACAGATACGCAGTATTTT. It is translated as CASSFTRTSGDTDTQYF.

This chain links TRBV4-1 with TRBJ1-6; D may be TRBD1 (6 bases). Deletions cut 1 base from V and 6 bases from J, with 10 bases between. The germline V gene encodes CDR1 MGHRA and CDR2 YSYEKL. The CDR3 spans 15 residues. The DNA of the CDR3 is TGCGCCAGCAGCCAAGGTTCAGGGGCTAATTCACCCCTCCACTTT. The encoded protein is CASSQGSGANSPLHF.

V and J are TRBV5-5 and TRBJ2-7; 11 nucleotides agree with TRBD2. Trimming cost V 0 bases and J 0 bases; bases outside gene matches: 8. Germline assignment: CDR1 SGHKS and CDR2 YYEKEE (reference sequence). The CDR3 extends over 18 amino acids. CDR3 in DNA: TGTGCCAGCAGCTTGGTTGGGACTAGCGGCCGAGTCTCCTACGAGCAGTACTTC. Its translation: CASSLVGTSGRVSYEQYF.

V and J are TRBV9 and TRBJ1-5; TRBD1 matches at 9 bases. The CDR3 extends over 15 amino acids. CDR1 is SGDLS, CDR2 YYNGEE, per germline. V shed 3 bases, J shed 6 bases, and the junction held 7 bases outside the gene matches. CDR3 nucleotide sequence: TGTGCCAGCAGCGCCGGGACAGGGAACACTCAGCCCCAGCATTTT. Protein product: CASSAGTGNTQPQHF.

This rearrangement joins TRBV11-2 to TRBJ1-2; D is perhaps TRBD1 (6 bases). The CDR3 is 12 amino acids. The germline V gene has CDR1 SGHAT and CDR2 FQNNGV. V was shortened by 5 bases and J by 11 bases, with 15 bases between the two germline ends. The CDR3 sequence is CASSRSTGDYTF. The CDR3 nucleotides read TGTGCCAGCAGCCGTTCGACAGGAGATTACACCTTC.

The V gene is TRBV7-9, the J gene TRBJ2-1; tentatively, D is TRBD2 (6 bases). V was cut by 4 bases and J by 0 bases, with 7 bases left in between. The CDR3 is 14 residues long. Germline CDR1 reads SEHNR; CDR2 reads FQNEAQ (reference sequence). The CDR3 bases are TGTGCCAGCAGCTGGGGGGTCTCCTACAATGAGCAGTTCTTC. Translation gives CASSWGVSYNEQFF.

V usage is TRBV12-5 and J usage is TRBJ1-5; TRBD1 matches 8 bases. Trimming cost V 1 base and J 3 bases; bases outside gene matches: 2. The CDR3 runs 15 residues. Germline values: CDR1 LGHNT, CDR2 FRNRAP. The CDR3 loop is CASGLGQGINQPQHF. The CDR3, as DNA: TGTGCTAGTGGTTTGGGACAGGGGATCAATCAGCCCCAGCATTTT.

This clone has only one observation. The chain links TRBV19 to TRBJ2-1, with 8 bases that match TRBD1. The CDR3 runs 13 residues. V lost 8 bases, J lost 7 bases, and 7 bases stayed unmatched. The germline V gene encodes CDR1 LNHDA and CDR2 SQIVND (reference sequence). DNA of the CDR3: TGTGCCAGTGCTCAGGGGGCGGGTAATGAGCAGTTCTTC. Its protein product is CASAQGAGNEQFF.

V is TRBV6-5 and J is TRBJ2-4; no firm D call. V was cut by 4 bases and J by 5 bases, with 6 bases left in between. Germline assignment: CDR1 MNHEY and CDR2 SVGAGI. The CDR3 contains 12 residues. CDR3 in DNA: TGTGCCAGCAGTTCGCTAGAAAACATTCAGTACTTC. Translating gives CASSSLENIQYF.

To note about this clone: Other DNA sequences of this sample code for an identical CDR3. The rearrangement joins TRBV27 to TRBJ2-1; D is ambiguous. Trimming left V 0 bases short and J 9 bases short, with 3 bases between. The CDR3 runs 11 residues. Germline CDR1 MNHEY, CDR2 SMNVEV (reference sequence). DNA for the CDR3: TGTGCCAGCAGTTTATCCGGTGAGCAGTTCTTC. It is translated as CASSLSGEQFF.

The chain employs TRBV25-1 and TRBJ2-1; TRBD1 matches at 8 bases. The ends lost 3 bases at V and 5 bases at J; junction bases unmatched: 0. The CDR3 runs to 13 residues. CDR1 and CDR2 (germline): MGHDK, SYGVNS. CDR3 sequence: CASSETGDNEQFF. The CDR3 region has the DNA TGTGCCAGCAGTGAGACAGGGGACAATGAGCAGTTCTTC.

About this clone itself: One end of the junction fails to match germline, which may point to a read error. V usage is TRBV27 and J usage is TRBJ1-1, with D possibly being TRBD1 (5 bases). The CDR3 runs to 13 residues. CDR1 and CDR2 from the germline V gene are MNHEY and SMNVEV (reference sequence). The CDR3 here is CTSNGGWGTEAFF. The CDR3 nucleotides read TGTACCAGCAACGGGGGTTGGGGCACTGAAGCTTTCTTT.

The rearrangement uses TRBV18 and TRBJ2-1; TRBD1 aligns across 7 bases. Germline trimming cut 4 bases from V and 7 bases from J; bases unmatched to any gene: 7. The CDR3 extends over 14 amino acids. Germline values: CDR1 KGHSH, CDR2 LQKENI. Here the CDR3 reads CASSHRDSPNEQFF. The CDR3 DNA is TGTGCCAGCTCACACCGGGACAGCCCTAATGAGCAGTTCTTC.

The chain combines TRBV7-9 with TRBJ2-5, with D uncertain. CDR1 and CDR2 from the germline V gene are SEHNR and FQNEAQ (reference sequence). This CDR3 is built from 14 residues. V was trimmed by 2 bases and J by 1 base, leaving 8 bases between them. The CDR3 region has the DNA TGTGCCAGCAGCTTAATAGTAATCCAAGAGACCCAGTACTTC. It translates to CASSLIVIQETQYF.

The chain carries TRBV2 and TRBJ2-7; 7 nucleotides align to TRBD2. CDR1 is SNHLY and CDR2 is FYNNEI in the germline V gene. V lost 2 bases and J lost 3; bases outside the gene matches: 7. This CDR3 has 15 amino acids. The CDR3 loop is CASSERSAGIYEQYF. In DNA form, the CDR3 reads TGTGCCAGCAGTGAAAGGTCAGCGGGGATCTACGAGCAGTACTTC.

This chain connects TRBV28 to TRBJ1-3; 8 positions agree with TRBD1. The CDR3 spans 14 residues. Germline V gives CDR1 MDHEN, CDR2 SYDVKM. J lost 2 bases, V lost 7 bases, and 4 bases had no gene match. CDR3 residues: CASTIQGAGNTIYF. The CDR3 coding sequence is TGTGCCAGCACCATACAGGGGGCTGGAAACACCATATATTTT.